Below are 9 T cell receptor beta chains sequenced from a single sample in a study of response to subunit inactivated influenza vaccine. One entry per CDR3 protein results from TCRdb running MiXCR on the RT-PCR reads. The table lists 600,000 to 850,000 distinct CDR3 sequences, 12% to 15% of them singletons, with 7.5% to 8% in the top ten. This specimen consisted of PBMCs from blood, obtained roughly 15 days before vaccination. The receptors derive from a man over 45 who received an inactivated influenza vaccine.

The chain links TRBV11-2 to TRBJ1-3; D is ambiguous. Trimming took off 3 bases at V and 0 bases at J, with 9 bases between the two ends. This CDR3 is 15 amino acids long. Germline-derived CDR1 and CDR2 are SGHAT and FQNNGV. The CDR3 bases are TGTGCCAGCAGCTTTTATTCAAACTCTGGAAACACCATATATTTT. This gives the protein CASSFYSNSGNTIYF.

CDR3 coding DNA: TGTGCCAGCAGCCAAGAATCGGGGTCCTCTGGAAACACCATATATTTT. It encodes CASSQESGSSGNTIYF. The V gene is TRBV4-2, the J gene TRBJ1-3; D ambiguous. V was shortened by 0 bases and J by 0 bases, with 9 bases between the two germline ends. The V gene's germline CDR1 is LGHNA and CDR2 YNFKEQ. CDR3 length: 16 residues.

The V call is TRBV12-3 or TRBV12-4, the J call TRBJ2-1; D gene ambiguous. V was cut by 3 bases and J by 6 bases, with 9 bases left in between. This CDR3 region has 13 residues. CDR3 in DNA: TGTGCCAGCAGTTTGCGCCGTTTCAATGAGCAGTTCTTC. It codes for CASSLRRFNEQFF.

The rearrangement links TRBV20-1 to TRBJ2-1, with 12 bases lining up with TRBD2. The V gene's germline CDR1 is DFQATT and CDR2 SNEGSKA (reference sequence). With 1 base clipped from V and 5 bases from J, the junction kept 3 bases outside the gene matches. The CDR3 is 15 amino acids. CDR3 bases: TGCAGTGCTAGAGTTTCTAGCGGGGGGGACAATGAGCAGTTCTTC. Protein: CSARVSSGGDNEQFF.

This chain links TRBV10-3 with TRBJ2-1; D could derive from TRBD1 or TRBD2 (6 bases each). The V gene's germline CDR1 is ENHRY and CDR2 SYGVKD. V lost 3 bases and J 6 bases, leaving 21 bases between the germline ends. This CDR3 region has 17 residues. The CDR3 protein is CAISDPVVGGPVNEQFF. The CDR3 bases are TGTGCCATCAGTGACCCCGTAGTTGGGGGGCCTGTCAATGAGCAGTTCTTC.

This clonotype has a handful of counts. The chain uses TRBV7-9 and TRBJ1-1, with D hard to call. V was clipped by 5 bases and J by 5 bases, with 9 bases between them. The V gene's germline CDR1 is SEHNR and CDR2 FQNEAQ (reference sequence). CDR3 size: 12 residues. The CDR3 protein is CASSPVRTEAFF. CDR3 bases: TGTGCCAGCAGCCCAGTTAGAACTGAAGCTTTCTTT. Complete variable domain (other parts from reference TRBV7-9 and TRBJ1-1): DTGVSQNPRHKITKRGQNVTFRCDPISEHNRLYWYRQTLGQGPEFLTYFQNEAQLEKSRLLSDRFSAERPKGSFSTLEIQRTEQGDSAMYLCASSPVRTEAFFGQGTRLTVV.

In its sample, this clonotype was seen a few times. This chain connects TRBV7-2 to TRBJ2-3; 8 nucleotides agree with TRBD2. Germline V gives CDR1 SGHTA, CDR2 FQGNSA. The CDR3 consists of 15 residues. Trimming removed 5 bases from V and 2 bases from J; junction bases left unmatched: 6. CDR3 DNA: TGTGCCAGCAGCGCCCGGGGGGGCCACACAGATACGCAGTATTTT. Translation gives CASSARGGHTDTQYF.

Here the CDR3 DNA reads TGTGCCAGCAGCTTCGCCGGGACAGGGAAAAATGAGCAGTTCTTC. It encodes CASSFAGTGKNEQFF. V usage is TRBV7-9 and J usage is TRBJ2-1, with 9 bases that match TRBD1. Unmatched junction bases numbered 7, after V lost 3 bases and J lost 7 bases. The V gene's germline CDR1 is SEHNR and CDR2 FQNEAQ (reference sequence). The CDR3 loop spans 15 amino acids.

This clonotype was seen more than once but under ten times. The chain joins TRBV7-3 to TRBJ2-7, with 10 bases matching TRBD1. Germline lookup yields CDR1 SGHTA and CDR2 FQGTGA. The CDR3 has 15 amino acids. The junction had 8 bases not matched to a gene; V was cut back by 4 bases and J by 5 bases. CDR3 sequence: CASSSRDRGRHEQYF. In DNA form, the CDR3 reads TGTGCCAGCAGCTCCCGGGACAGGGGACGACACGAGCAGTACTTC.